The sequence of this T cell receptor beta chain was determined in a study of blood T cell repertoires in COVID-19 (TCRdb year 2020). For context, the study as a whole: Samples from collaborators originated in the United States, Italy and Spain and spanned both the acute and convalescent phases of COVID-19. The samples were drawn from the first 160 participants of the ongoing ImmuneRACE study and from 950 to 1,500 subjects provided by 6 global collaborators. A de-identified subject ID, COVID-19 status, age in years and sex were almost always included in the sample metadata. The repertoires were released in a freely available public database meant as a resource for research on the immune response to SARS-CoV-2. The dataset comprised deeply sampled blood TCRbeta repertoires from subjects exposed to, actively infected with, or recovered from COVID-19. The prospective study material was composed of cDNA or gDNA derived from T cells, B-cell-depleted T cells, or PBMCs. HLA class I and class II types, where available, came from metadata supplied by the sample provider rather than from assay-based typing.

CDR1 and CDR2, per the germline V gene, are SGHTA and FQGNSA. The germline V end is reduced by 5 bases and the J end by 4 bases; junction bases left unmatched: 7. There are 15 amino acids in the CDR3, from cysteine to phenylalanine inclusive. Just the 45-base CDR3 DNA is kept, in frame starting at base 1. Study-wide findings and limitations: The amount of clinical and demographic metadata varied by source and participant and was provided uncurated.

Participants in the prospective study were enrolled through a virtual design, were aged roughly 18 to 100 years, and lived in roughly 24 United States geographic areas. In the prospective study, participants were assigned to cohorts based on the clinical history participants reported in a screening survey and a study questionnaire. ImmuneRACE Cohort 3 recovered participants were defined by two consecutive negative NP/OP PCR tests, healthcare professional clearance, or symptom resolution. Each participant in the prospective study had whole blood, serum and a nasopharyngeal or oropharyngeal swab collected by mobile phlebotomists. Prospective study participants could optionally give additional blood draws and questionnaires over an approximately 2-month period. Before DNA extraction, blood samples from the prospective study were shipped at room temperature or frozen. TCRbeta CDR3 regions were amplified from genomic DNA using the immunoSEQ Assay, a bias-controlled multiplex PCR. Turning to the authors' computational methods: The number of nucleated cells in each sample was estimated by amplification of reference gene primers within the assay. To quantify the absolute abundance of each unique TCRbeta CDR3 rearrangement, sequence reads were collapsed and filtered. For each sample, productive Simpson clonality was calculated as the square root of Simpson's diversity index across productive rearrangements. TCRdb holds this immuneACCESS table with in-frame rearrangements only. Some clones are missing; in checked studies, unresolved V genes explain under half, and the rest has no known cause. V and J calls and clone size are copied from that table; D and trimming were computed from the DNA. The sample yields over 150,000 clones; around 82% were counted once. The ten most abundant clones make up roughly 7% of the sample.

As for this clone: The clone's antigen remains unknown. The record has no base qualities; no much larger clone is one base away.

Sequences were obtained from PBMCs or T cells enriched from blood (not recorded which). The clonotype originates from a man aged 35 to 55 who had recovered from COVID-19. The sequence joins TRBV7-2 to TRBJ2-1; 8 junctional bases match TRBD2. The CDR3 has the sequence CASSPGGAGYNEQFF. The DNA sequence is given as TGTGCCAGCAGCCCCGGGGGGGCGGGGTACAATGAGCAGTTCTTC.